This TCR beta chain was retrieved from a study of naive and memory T cell subsets. This clonotype was seen repeatedly, ten times or more. Its target is unknown. The study, taken as a whole, reports: From naive to CM, EM and EMRA, diversity decreased and Gini increased. Over 90% of naive TCR sequences appeared only once after error correction, unlike memory subsets.

Germline CDR1 MNHEY, CDR2 SMNVEV (reference sequence). The CDR3 runs to 14 residues. Germline trimming cut 5 bases from V and 5 bases from J; bases unmatched to any gene: 8. The beta constant-region primer was an equimolar mix of two oligonucleotides covering TRBC1 and TRBC2. Four rounds of PCR amplified the ligated cDNA using nested alpha and beta constant-region primers plus SP2. A 12-nucleotide UMI and the SP2 primer were added to the cDNA 3' end by oligonucleotide ligation. Each CDR3 protein gets one entry after TCRdb re-called the UMI-ligation and nested PCR reads with MiXCR. The sample includes some 82,000 distinct CDR3 sequences, 8% to 9.5% of them seen just once. After CD4 positive bead selection, the CD4-negative fraction gave CD8 T cells.

The TCR sequence derives from a human donor in good health. Sequencing used naive CD8+ T cells from blood. This sequence joins TRBV27 and TRBJ2-5, with TRBD1 matching over 7 bases. The CDR3 protein is CASSEPGQEETQYF. The CDR3 nucleotides read TGTGCCAGCAGTGAGCCCGGACAGGAGGAGACCCAGTACTTC.